The text below deals with one T cell receptor beta chain. This clonotype was counted a few times. Its antigen remains unidentified. No qualities accompany the bases; no much larger clone lies one base away. Library method: RT-PCR. TCRdb records Illumina HiSeq 2500 as the sequencer. TCRdb cleaned the public reads at Q25 with fastp, built clones with MiXCR and kept in-frame beta chains. Merged by CDR3 protein, the rows form single entries marked with the most common genes and DNA. The sample data list a few hundred thousand distinct CDR3 sequences, and approximately 7.8% of these were observed just once. Of the sample, around 14% falls within the top ten clones. This entry comes from a study of response to subunit inactivated influenza vaccine (dated by TCRdb to 2016 to 2019). Notes on the research overall: Deep quantitative T cell receptor repertoire profiling was used in the study to track responses to a trivalent subunit inactivated influenza vaccine. General conclusions and limits of the study: It was suggested by the authors that each seasonal influenza vaccination may recruit only a limited number of new T cells.

CDR1 and CDR2, per the germline V gene, are MNHNS and SASEGT. The cysteine opens and the phenylalanine closes a CDR3 of 18 amino acids. Only the CDR3 region is kept as DNA, spanning 54 bases read in frame from base 1. V is trimmed back by 6 bases and J by 1 base, and the junction contains 9 bases that no gene match accounts for. The rearranged chain carries TRBV6-1 and TRBJ2-3; the junction holds 14 bases that match TRBD2. The source was PBMCs from blood, collected less than 25 months after vaccination. The clonotype comes from a man between 50 and 69 years old who received an inactivated influenza vaccine. Donor details come from another sample of the same person, matched by shared clones. The CDR3 has the sequence CASRGLAGDHTRTDTQYF. The DNA sequence reads TGTGCCAGCAGGGGACTAGCGGGGGATCACACCCGCACAGATACGCAGTATTTT.